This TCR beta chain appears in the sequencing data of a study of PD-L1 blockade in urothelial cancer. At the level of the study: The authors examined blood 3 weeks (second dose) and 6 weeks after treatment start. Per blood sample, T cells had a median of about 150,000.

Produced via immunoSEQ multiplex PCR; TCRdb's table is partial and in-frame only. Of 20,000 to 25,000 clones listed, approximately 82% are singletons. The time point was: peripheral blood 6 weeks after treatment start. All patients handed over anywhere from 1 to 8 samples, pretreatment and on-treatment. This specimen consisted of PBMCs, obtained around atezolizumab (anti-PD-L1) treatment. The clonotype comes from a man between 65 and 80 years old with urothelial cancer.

This CDR3 reads CASSLAWNTEAFF. The CDR3 DNA reads TGTGCCAGCAGTCTGGCATGGAACACTGAAGCTTTCTTT. The rearrangement uses TRBV27 and TRBJ1-1; D uncertain. Germline V CDR1 and CDR2: MNHEY, SMNVEV (reference sequence). Trimming removed 5 bases from V and 1 base from J, with 8 bases in between. This CDR3 is 13 amino acids long.